This T cell receptor (beta chain) was identified in a study of shared clonotypes between healthy human individuals. In the study overall: Each donor contributed plates that comprised three CD4 naive, three CD4 memory, two CD8 naive and one CD8 memory. Study observations and caveats: Sharing across four donors was highest in naive CD4 (roughly 5%) and lowest in memory CD8 (roughly 0.4%). The study found lower generation probabilities in non-shared clonotypes than in those shared by all four donors.

A CD45RA-negative memory subset and a CD45RA+ naive subset were separated from the CD4+ cells. The CDR3 extends over 14 amino acids. The V gene lost 3 bases and the J gene lost 7 bases, with 13 bases spanning the gap. Germline V gives CDR1 SGHDT, CDR2 YYEEEE. Using immunoSEQ multiplex PCR, the repertoire was profiled, and TCRdb retains in-frame clones only, with some absent. The sample has 1,400,000 or so clones, around 98.5% seen once. With respect to this clone: Its antigen is undetermined.

This receptor was taken from a man younger than 45 in good health. This chain links TRBV5-6 with TRBJ1-4; D may be TRBD1 (6 bases). The sequenced material came from naive CD4+ T cells sorted from blood. The subset denotes: CD45RA+ positively selected. The DNA of the CDR3 is TGTGCCAGCAGCTCCAGGGGAAAAGTTGAAAAACTGTTTTTT. It yields the protein CASSSRGKVEKLFF.